The 20 T cell receptor beta chains below all came from one sample that was sequenced in a study of beta chain features in type 1 diabetes. What was sequenced were expressed TCRB transcripts, since all of the isolated RNA had been reverse transcribed. TCRdb's table, derived via immunoSEQ multiplex PCR, lists solely in-frame clones and lacks some. The sample shows 240,000 or so clones, roughly 30% of them seen only once. The sample comprised central memory CD4+ T cells from blood. The receptor set was obtained from a man between 25 and 39 years old in good health.

The table lists this clone with a few counts. J is TRBJ2-3 and V is TRBV6-5, with no clear D. This CDR3 is built from 12 residues. The germline V gene encodes CDR1 MNHEY and CDR2 SVGAGI. The ends were cut back, 6 bases at V and 5 bases at J, with 9 bases in the middle. CDR3 protein: CASSLLGDTQYF. CDR3 sequence (DNA): TGTGCCAGCAGCCTCCTCGGAGATACGCAGTATTTT.

As regards this clone: Other DNA sequences from this sample encode an identical CDR3 as well. J is TRBJ2-5 and V is TRBV5-1; D unresolved. V lost 0 bases to trimming and J lost 2 bases, with 8 bases between them. The CDR3 extends over 14 amino acids. CDR1 SGHRS and CDR2 YFSETQ come from the germline V gene. The DNA of the CDR3 is TGCGCCAGCAGCTTGGGGACCTTACAAGAGACCCAGTACTTC. Translating gives CASSLGTLQETQYF.

This chain links TRBV7-7 with TRBJ2-1; possibly TRBD1 for D (6 bases). CDR3 length equals 14 residues. The germline V gene encodes CDR1 SSHAT and CDR2 FNYEAQ (reference sequence). Trimming left V 6 bases short and J 4 bases short, with 13 bases between. CDR3 DNA sequence: TGTGCCAGCAGTTCGTCGACAGGATACAATGAGCAGTTCTTC. Translated, it gives CASSSSTGYNEQFF.

The table lists this clone with a few counts. The genes are TRBV29-1 and TRBJ1-5; the match to TRBD1 covers 7 bases. The germline V gene has CDR1 SQVTM and CDR2 ANQGSEA. CDR3 length: 13 amino acids. The V gene end was trimmed by 7 bases and the J gene end by 4 bases; junction bases not matched to a gene: 7. In nucleotides, the CDR3 is TGCAGCGCCCGGGACAGAGCAAATCAGCCCCAGCATTTT. Translating gives CSARDRANQPQHF.

This chain uses TRBV5-6 with TRBJ1-2; D unresolved. CDR3 length: 14 amino acids. Per germline, CDR1 SGHDT and CDR2 YYEEEE. Trimming removed 0 bases from V and 1 base from J, with 7 bases in between. The CDR3 loop reads CASSLAGFNYGYTF. Here the CDR3 DNA reads TGTGCCAGCAGCTTGGCCGGGTTTAACTATGGCTACACCTTC.

This clone was picked up a small number of times. The chain employs TRBV6-5 and TRBJ2-3; perhaps D is TRBD1 or TRBD2 (6 bases each). The CDR3 spans 15 residues. Germline loops: CDR1 MNHEY, CDR2 SVGAGI. The V and J ends lost 7 bases and 0 bases respectively, with 14 bases between them. The DNA for the CDR3 is TGTGCCAGCACCCCTAGGGGGGTTAGCACAGATACGCAGTATTTT. It yields the protein CASTPRGVSTDTQYF.

CDR3 bases: TGTGCCAGCAGCCAACAGGGTACGAACACTGAAGCTTTCTTT. It translates to CASSQQGTNTEAFF. The J gene is TRBJ1-1, the V gene TRBV4-2; a possible D gene is TRBD1 (5 bases). The V end was cut by 2 bases, the J end by 1 base, with 8 bases between. The CDR3 has 14 residues. Germline lookup yields CDR1 LGHNA and CDR2 YNFKEQ.

In this sample, this clone turned up a few times. This chain connects TRBV29-1 to TRBJ2-5; no reliable D call. The end of the DNA fits TRBJ2-7 better, so the J call may be wrong. The length of the CDR3 is 11 residues. Germline CDR1 is SQVTM and CDR2 is ANQGSEA. The DNA of the CDR3 is TGCAGCGTTGCACGGTCCTACGAGCAGTACTTC. It encodes CSVARSYEQYF.

Of note for this clone: It may be a read error: a sequence one base away is much more abundant. The same CDR3 also results from other DNA sequences found in this sample. The chain carries TRBV6-5 and TRBJ2-3; no clear D. The ends were cut back, 6 bases at V and 4 bases at J, with 8 bases in the middle. Germline V lookup: CDR1 MNHEY, CDR2 SVGAGI. The CDR3 totals 12 residues. The CDR3 here is CASSPRADTQYF. The CDR3, as DNA: TGTGCCAGCAGCCCGCGTGCAGATACGCAGTATTTT.

This clone was found a few times. The chain recombines TRBV30 with TRBJ2-2; D ambiguous. Trimming shortened V by 2 bases and J by 1 base, and 5 bases separated the two germline ends. There are 13 residues in the CDR3. Germline V lookup: CDR1 GTSNPN, CDR2 SVGIG (reference sequence). The CDR3: CAWSRQNTGELFF. The CDR3, as DNA: TGTGCCTGGAGTAGACAGAACACCGGGGAGCTGTTTTTT.

For this clone: Additional DNA sequences in this sample encode the identical CDR3. V is TRBV7-9 and J is TRBJ1-2; 7 bases line up with TRBD1. The junction had 4 bases not matched to a gene; V was cut back by 1 base and J by 2 bases. The CDR3 is 15 amino acids. Germline CDR1 is SEHNR and CDR2 is FQNEAQ (reference sequence). CDR3 sequence: CASSLVGTANYGYTF. The DNA for the CDR3 is TGTGCCAGCAGCTTAGTCGGGACAGCGAACTATGGCTACACCTTC.

The chain couples TRBV5-1 to TRBJ2-5, with D unclear. Between the trimmed V and J ends, which lost 0 bases and 2 bases, there was a span of 11 bases. The CDR3 sequence is 15 residues long. Germline-derived CDR1 and CDR2 are SGHRS and YFSETQ. As DNA, the CDR3 is TGCGCCAGCAGCTTGGGTAGGGCCAGACAAGAGACCCAGTACTTC. Encoded protein: CASSLGRARQETQYF.

V gene TRBV19 combines with J gene TRBJ2-1, with 7 bases matching TRBD1. This CDR3 is built from 16 residues. The J segment lost 4 bases and the V segment lost 4 bases, leaving 10 bases of the junction unmatched. Per the germline V gene, CDR1 is LNHDA and CDR2 is SQIVND (reference sequence). The CDR3, as DNA: TGTGCCAGTAGTAAACACACAGGGGAGTGGTACAATGAGCAGTTCTTC. Translated: CASSKHTGEWYNEQFF.

This chain connects TRBV7-8 to TRBJ2-1, with 7 bases matching TRBD1. V lost 5 bases to trimming and J lost 9 bases; unmatched junction nucleotides: 16. From germline, CDR1 is SGHVS and CDR2 FQNEAQ. This CDR3 has 16 residues. This CDR3 is CASSPTTPDRASEQFF. For the CDR3, the DNA is TGTGCCAGCAGCCCTACCACTCCCGACAGGGCGAGTGAGCAGTTCTTC. The full variable domain, in which reference TRBV7-8 and TRBJ2-1 provide the parts outside the CDR3, is GAGVSQSPRYKVAKRGQDVALRCDPISGHVSLFWYQQALGQGPEFLTYFQNEAQLDKSGLPSDRFFAERPEGSVSTLKIQRTQQEDSAVYLCASSPTTPDRASEQFFGPGTRLTVL.

This chain's CDR3 is CASSLRARGMSYNEQFF. DNA for the CDR3: TGTGCCAGCAGCCTCAGAGCCAGGGGTATGAGCTACAATGAGCAGTTCTTC. V is TRBV7-9 and J is TRBJ2-1, with D possibly being TRBD1 (6 bases). V lost 5 bases, J lost 3 bases, and 20 bases lay in between. Germline V lookup: CDR1 SEHNR, CDR2 FQNEAQ (reference sequence). The CDR3 is 17 residues long.

V and J are TRBV29-1 and TRBJ1-3, with 7 bases that match TRBD1. Trimming removed 6 bases from V and 0 bases from J; junction bases left unmatched: 2. The CDR3 is made up of 13 amino acids. The germline V gene has CDR1 SQVTM and CDR2 ANQGSEA. In DNA, the CDR3 is TGCAGCGTGGGGGACAGCTCTGGAAACACCATATATTTT. Its translation: CSVGDSSGNTIYF.

The chain couples TRBV2 to TRBJ2-1; no definite D call. In germline, CDR1 is SNHLY, CDR2 FYNNEI. The length of the CDR3 is 12 residues. Trimming shortened V by 1 base and J by 6 bases, and 4 bases separated the two germline ends. DNA of the CDR3: TGTGCCAGCAGTGAAGGACGCAATGAGCAGTTCTTC. Translation gives CASSEGRNEQFF. The whole variable domain, remainder taken from reference TRBV2 and TRBJ2-1, is EPEVTQTPSHQVTQMGQEVILRCVPISNHLYFYWYRQILGQKVEFLVSFYNNEISEKSEIFDDQFSVERPDGSNFTLKIRSTKLEDSAMYFCASSEGRNEQFFGPGTRLTVL.

This clone was found a few times. The V call is TRBV11-2, the J call TRBJ2-1; D is uncertain. The CDR3 is 12 residues long. The V gene's germline CDR1 is SGHAT and CDR2 FQNNGV. V lost 7 bases, J lost 9 bases, and 13 bases lay in between. CDR3 in amino acids: CASTTGKGEQFF. CDR3 in DNA: TGTGCCAGCACCACCGGTAAGGGTGAGCAGTTCTTC.

The chain combines TRBV5-4 with TRBJ2-1; 7 bases align to TRBD2. The CDR3 spans 17 residues. The V segment lost 3 bases and the J segment 0 bases; nucleotides outside the gene matches: 9. Looked up from germline, CDR1 is SGHNT and CDR2 is YYREEE (reference sequence). The CDR3 coding sequence is TGTGCCAGCAGCTCGTCCATGGGCGGGGGCTCCTACAATGAGCAGTTCTTC. Amino acid sequence: CASSSSMGGGSYNEQFF.

This chain uses TRBV9 with TRBJ2-1; 10 nucleotides agree with TRBD2. This CDR3 contains 15 residues. Germline V lookup: CDR1 SGDLS, CDR2 YYNGEE. V was clipped by 10 bases and J by 8 bases; unmatched bases: 15. CDR3 DNA: TGTGCCTCCTCTAGCGGGAGCGATATTATCGATGAGCAGTTCTTC. Protein: CASSSGSDIIDEQFF.